The clone carrying this TCR beta chain showed up many times. Its antigen is still unknown. RNA transcripts provided the source from which TCR beta CDR3 regions were amplified. During a first-round RT-PCR of the TCR CDR3, the HTBI primer set was used. One entry per CDR3 protein, called by TCRdb with MiXCR from the multiplex PCR reads. The sample consists of 90,000 to 120,000 distinct CDR3 sequences, 15% to 20% of them appearing once. Trimming shortened V by 5 bases and J by 7 bases, and 12 bases separated the two germline ends. This CDR3 is built from 13 residues. CDR1 and CDR2 from the germline V gene are MNHEY and SMNVEV (reference sequence). The sample comes from a study of T cells in Graves' hyperthyroidism and ophthalmopathy. Study results and limitations: Most clonotypes that expanded in the thyroid above 0.001 also showed up in blood.

Reasons for excluding patients were uncontrolled infection, other autoimmune disease, pregnancy or lactation. Using around 10 ml of fresh peripheral blood, PBMCs were prepared. This clonotype was obtained from a woman between 50 and 59 years old with Graves' hyperthyroidism. The V gene is TRBV27, the J gene TRBJ2-1; tentatively, D is TRBD2 (6 bases). Source material: blood. This CDR3 reads CASSPTTRNEQFF. DNA for the CDR3: TGTGCCAGCAGTCCCACGACTAGAAATGAGCAGTTCTTC.